These 8 T cell receptor beta chains came from one sample sequenced in a study of cytomegalovirus exposure and HLA in healthy donors. The primer mix had 60 Vbeta and 13 Jbeta primers. Repertoires were generated with immunoSEQ multiplex PCR, while TCRdb's copy carries only in-frame clones and drops some. The data show roughly 71,000 clones, 50% to 80% seen once. Sequenced sample: PBMCs. These receptors all come from a man in his forties in good health and CMV-seropositive.

In DNA form, the CDR3 reads TGTGCCACCAGCAGAGATCTAACAGGCACCAATCAGCCCCAGCATTTT. Its translation is CATSRDLTGTNQPQHF. The gene calls are TRBV15 and TRBJ1-5; TRBD1 is a possible D gene (5 bases). Germline V CDR1 and CDR2: LNHNV, YYDKDF (reference sequence). Trimming pared 0 bases from V and 3 bases from J, leaving 12 bases between. The CDR3 covers 16 residues. Complete variable domain (other parts from reference TRBV15 and TRBJ1-5): DAMVIQNPRYQVTQFGKPVTLSCSQTLNHNVMYWYQQKSSQAPKLLFHYYDKDFNNEADTPDNFQSRRPNTSFCFLDIRSPGLGDTAMYLCATSRDLTGTNQPQHFGDGTRLSIL.

This clone appeared a few times. The chain has TRBV7-2 and TRBJ2-3, with 10 nucleotides matching TRBD1. V lost 6 bases to trimming and J lost 3 bases; unmatched junction nucleotides: 3. The CDR3 sequence is 14 residues long. Per germline, CDR1 SGHTA and CDR2 FQGNSA. CDR3 sequence (DNA): TGTGCCAGCAGGGACAGGGGGGGGACAGATACGCAGTATTTT. Protein sequence: CASRDRGGTDTQYF.

The chain has TRBV5-1 and TRBJ1-2, with D uncertain. In germline, CDR1 is SGHRS, CDR2 YFSETQ. The CDR3 is 13 amino acids. The germline V and J ends were trimmed by 0 bases and 3 bases, with 6 bases remaining between them. The CDR3 is CASSLVGDYGYTF. The CDR3 DNA sequence: TGCGCCAGCAGCTTGGTCGGGGACTATGGCTACACCTTC.

This clone has only a few counts. This chain uses TRBV7-2 with TRBJ2-6; TRBD1 matches at 8 bases. Trimming cost V 5 bases and J 0 bases; bases outside gene matches: 9. This CDR3 has 18 amino acids. CDR1 and CDR2 from the germline V gene are SGHTA and FQGNSA. CDR3 sequence reads: CASSRSQGAGSGANVLTF. The CDR3 DNA reads TGTGCCAGCAGCCGTAGTCAGGGGGCAGGCTCTGGGGCCAACGTCCTGACTTTC.

This rearrangement joins TRBV7-9 to TRBJ2-2; perhaps TRBD2 as D (6 bases). Deletions cut 8 bases from V and 1 base from J, with 14 bases between. The CDR3 runs 15 residues. Germline V CDR1 and CDR2: SEHNR, FQNEAQ (reference sequence). In DNA, the CDR3 is TGTGCCAGCGGCGGGGACGGCAGGAACACCGGGGAGCTGTTTTTT. It encodes CASGGDGRNTGELFF.

The DNA for the CDR3 is TGTGCCAGCTCCCCAGAGGGACAGCTGAACACCGGGGAGCTGTTTTTT. Amino acids: CASSPEGQLNTGELFF. This rearrangement joins TRBV6-4 to TRBJ2-2, with 7 bases identical to TRBD1. CDR1 and CDR2 (germline): MRHNA, SNTAGT. The CDR3 runs to 16 residues. With V trimmed by 8 bases and J by 1 base, 10 bases remained unmatched.

The chain uses TRBV5-4 and TRBJ2-2; the match to TRBD1 covers 7 bases. The CDR3 has 15 amino acids. The germline V gene encodes CDR1 SGHNT and CDR2 YYREEE (reference sequence). With V trimmed by 0 bases and J by 4 bases, 3 bases remained unmatched. CDR3 loop: CASSLDRGSTGELFF. DNA of the CDR3: TGTGCCAGCAGCTTGGACAGGGGATCCACCGGGGAGCTGTTTTTT.

This CDR3 is CASSLDRQGRSPLHF. The CDR3 DNA sequence: TGCGCCAGCAGCTTGGATAGACAGGGACGTTCACCCCTCCACTTT. The V and J genes are TRBV5-1 and TRBJ1-6, with TRBD1 matching over 7 bases. The V segment lost 0 bases and the J segment 9 bases; nucleotides outside the gene matches: 6. This CDR3 region has 15 residues. Germline V gene data show CDR1 as SGHRS and CDR2 as YFSETQ.